What follows are 10 T cell receptor beta chains derived from one specimen sequenced in a study of T-cell reconstitution after alpha-beta-depleted transplantation in children. Researchers prepared the TCRbeta library using unique molecular identifiers, the study reports. In TCRdb, the PCR reads were re-called with MiXCR into one record per CDR3 protein. The sample has hundreds of thousands of distinct CDR3 sequences, around 16% seen once. This specimen was PBMCs from the stem cell graft donor, taken from the stem cell graft. Receptors originate from a human donor who donated a stem cell graft to a child with acute myeloid leukemia.

The sample holds a few counts of this clonotype. The rearrangement uses TRBV5-5 and TRBJ2-5; 8 nucleotides line up with TRBD1. CDR1 and CDR2 from the germline V gene are SGHKS and YYEKEE (reference sequence). V dropped 7 bases and J dropped 8; count of bases not matched to a gene: 16. This CDR3 spans 15 amino acids. The CDR3 reads CASARPRTGIDTQYF. The CDR3 DNA follows: TGTGCCAGCGCGAGGCCGAGGACAGGGATTGACACCCAGTACTTC.

The genes are TRBV20-1 and TRBJ2-5; unclear D gene. The CDR3 spans 12 residues. Germline CDR1 is DFQATT and CDR2 is SNEGSKA (reference sequence). Trimming removed 1 base at V and 0 bases at J, with 3 bases between. CDR3 DNA sequence: TGCAGTGCTAGAGTCGACCAAGAGACCCAGTACTTC. Its translation is CSARVDQETQYF.

This chain connects TRBV5-6 to TRBJ2-1, with 10 positions matching TRBD1. Germline assignment: CDR1 SGHDT and CDR2 YYEEEE. The CDR3 extends over 14 amino acids. V dropped 2 bases and J dropped 12; count of bases not matched to a gene: 8. DNA of the CDR3: TGTGCCAGCAGCTTAGGGACAGGGGTTTTCGGGCAGTTCTTC. This gives the protein CASSLGTGVFGQFF.

At least ten counts were recorded for this clonotype. The chain combines TRBV27 with TRBJ1-1, with D possibly being TRBD1 (6 bases). The germline V gene has CDR1 MNHEY and CDR2 SMNVEV (reference sequence). The length of the CDR3 is 17 residues. Trimming pared 3 bases from V and 0 bases from J, leaving 17 bases between. For the CDR3, the DNA is TGTGCCAGCAGTTTTCAGGGGATGAGGGGCATGAACACTGAAGCTTTCTTT. Translating gives CASSFQGMRGMNTEAFF.

This sequence joins TRBV7-2 and TRBJ1-1; D gene uncertain. Per the germline V gene, CDR1 is SGHTA and CDR2 is FQGNSA. The CDR3 is made up of 14 amino acids. Trimming stripped 1 base from V and 2 bases from J, with 8 bases between. The chain's CDR3 is CASSLERLNTEAFF. CDR3 bases: TGTGCCAGCAGCTTAGAAAGGTTAAACACTGAAGCTTTCTTT.

The chain carries TRBV10-3 and TRBJ2-7, with TRBD1 identical over 11 bases. The CDR3 runs to 17 residues. CDR1 is ENHRY and CDR2 is SYGVKD in the germline V gene. V trimming: 0 bases; J trimming: 7 bases; junction bases outside the gene matches: 11. CDR3 sequence: CAISESGTGGSSREQYF. The CDR3 DNA is TGTGCCATCAGTGAGTCGGGGACAGGGGGAAGTTCAAGGGAGCAGTACTTC.

The rearrangement joins TRBV5-1 to TRBJ2-5, with 8 bases that match TRBD1. Germline V lookup: CDR1 SGHRS, CDR2 YFSETQ. The V segment lost 6 bases and the J segment 1 base; nucleotides outside the gene matches: 8. The CDR3 length is 15 residues. CDR3: CASTKTGESQETQYF. The CDR3 DNA follows: TGCGCCAGCACCAAGACAGGGGAATCCCAAGAGACCCAGTACTTC.

This clonotype was counted ten times or more. The chain carries TRBV9 and TRBJ2-7, with TRBD1 identical over 9 bases. The CDR3 loop spans 14 amino acids. V trimming: 3 bases; J trimming: 3 bases; junction bases outside the gene matches: 4. Germline CDR1 is SGDLS and CDR2 is YYNGEE. CDR3 in amino acids: CASSGRDRDYEQYF. In DNA, the CDR3 is TGTGCCAGCAGCGGCCGGGACAGGGACTACGAGCAGTACTTC.

The sample holds a few counts of this clonotype. The chain uses TRBV12-3 or TRBV12-4 and TRBJ2-3; D unclear. Deletions cut 6 bases from V and 0 bases from J, with 16 bases between. The CDR3 covers 16 residues. The CDR3 nucleotides read TGTGCCAGCAGGCCCGAAGGCGGACCTAGCACAGATACGCAGTATTTT. The encoded protein is CASRPEGGPSTDTQYF.

This clonotype was observed a handful of times. CDR3 residues: CASSLEGGALNEQFF. The CDR3 nucleotides read TGCGCCAGCAGCTTGGAAGGGGGTGCCCTTAATGAGCAGTTCTTC. The chain couples TRBV5-1 to TRBJ2-1; perhaps TRBD1 as D (6 bases). This CDR3 region has 15 residues. With 0 bases removed from V and 7 bases from J, the gap between germline ends came to 14 bases. Per germline, CDR1 SGHRS and CDR2 YFSETQ.